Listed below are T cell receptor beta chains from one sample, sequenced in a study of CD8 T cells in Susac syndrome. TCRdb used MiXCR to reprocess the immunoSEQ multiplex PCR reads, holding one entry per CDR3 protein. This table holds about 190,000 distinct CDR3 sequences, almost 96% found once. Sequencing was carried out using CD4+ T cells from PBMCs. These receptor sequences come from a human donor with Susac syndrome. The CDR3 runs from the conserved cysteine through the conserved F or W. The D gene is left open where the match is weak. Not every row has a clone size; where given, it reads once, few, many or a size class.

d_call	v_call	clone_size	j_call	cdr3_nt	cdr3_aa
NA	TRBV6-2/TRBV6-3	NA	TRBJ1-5	TGTGCCAGCAGCCCGACAGGAATTTGGAATCAGCCCCAGCATTTT	CASSPTGIWNQPQHF
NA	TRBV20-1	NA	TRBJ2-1	TGCAGCCTCGGGACTCCGCGTGGGGATGAGCAGTTCTTC	CSLGTPRGDEQFF
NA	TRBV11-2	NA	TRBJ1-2	TGTGCCAGCAGCCCCGATGGGACCGGAGTTAACTATGGCTACACCTTC	CASSPDGTGVNYGYTF
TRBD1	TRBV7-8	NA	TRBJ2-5	TGTGCCAGCAGCTTAGCCCGGGGGACAGGTTTAGAGACCCAGTACTTC	CASSLARGTGLETQYF
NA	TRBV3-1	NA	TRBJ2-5	TGTGCCAGCAGCCAATCGCCTGACGGAGAGACCCAGTACTTC	CASSQSPDGETQYF
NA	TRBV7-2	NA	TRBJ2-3	TGTGCCAGCAACAAGGGGGATACGCAGTATTTT	CASNKGDTQYF
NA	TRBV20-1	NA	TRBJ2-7	TGCAGTGCTAGTGCGACAGGCTACGAGCAGTACTTC	CSASATGYEQYF
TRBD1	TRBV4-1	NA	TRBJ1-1	TGCGCCAGCAGCCAAGAGCCGGGACAGGGGTCTTCTGAAGCTTTCTTT	CASSQEPGQGSSEAFF
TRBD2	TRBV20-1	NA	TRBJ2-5	TGCAGTGCTAGAGTTGGTAGCGGGGGACGAGAGACCCAGTACTTC	CSARVGSGGRETQYF
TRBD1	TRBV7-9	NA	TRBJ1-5	TGTGCCAGCAGCTTAGCGGGACAGCCGCTCAATCAGCCCCAGCATTTT	CASSLAGQPLNQPQHF
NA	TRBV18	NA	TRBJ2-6	TGTGCCAGCTCAGCAACCCAGGCTTTTGGCTCTGGGGCCAACGTCCTGACTTTC	CASSATQAFGSGANVLTF
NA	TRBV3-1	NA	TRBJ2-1	TGTGCCAGCAGCCGCAGGGTGAACAATGAGCAGTTCTTC	CASSRRVNNEQFF
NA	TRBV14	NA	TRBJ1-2	TGTGCCAGCAGCTCGGGCCTCTGGAGCTATGGCTACACCTTC	CASSSGLWSYGYTF
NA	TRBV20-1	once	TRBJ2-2	TGCAGTGCTCTGCCTTATCGGGAGGGGGAGCTGTTTTTT	CSALPYREGELFF
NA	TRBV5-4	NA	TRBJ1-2	TGTGCCAGCAGCTTATCAGGGGTGGATGGCTACACCTTC	CASSLSGVDGYTF
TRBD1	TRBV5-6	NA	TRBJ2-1	TGTGCCAGCAGCTTGGTTCGCGTCGGACAGGGGGCCTACAATGAGCAGTTCTTC	CASSLVRVGQGAYNEQFF
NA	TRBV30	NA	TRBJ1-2	TGTGCCTGGAGTGAGGAAGGGTGGAAGGTCGGCTACACCTTC	CAWSEEGWKVGYTF
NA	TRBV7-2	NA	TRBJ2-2	TGTGCCAGCAGCTCCGACAGTACGTCGAACACCGGGGAGCTGTTTTTT	CASSSDSTSNTGELFF
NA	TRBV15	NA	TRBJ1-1	TGTGCCACCAGCAGTTGGTTGACAGAGAACACTGAAGCTTTCTTT	CATSSWLTENTEAFF
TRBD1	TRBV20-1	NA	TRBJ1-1	TGCAGTGCTAGAGGTCGGACAGGGGGCGGCACTGAAGCTTTCTTT	CSARGRTGGGTEAFF
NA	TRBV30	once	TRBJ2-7	TGTGCCTGGAGTCTATGGGACGGATACTCCTACGAGCAGTACTTC	CAWSLWDGYSYEQYF
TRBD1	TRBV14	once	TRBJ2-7	TGTGCCAGCAGCCCATGGACAGGGCAGAACGAGCAGTACTTC	CASSPWTGQNEQYF
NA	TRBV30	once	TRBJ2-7	TGTGCCTGGACAGGGAAGATCTACGAGCAGTACTTC	CAWTGKIYEQYF
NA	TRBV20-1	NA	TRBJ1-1	TGCAGTGCTAGAGATAACACTGAAGCTTTCTTT	CSARDNTEAFF
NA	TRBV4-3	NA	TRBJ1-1	TGCGCCAGCAGCCAAGTGGGGGGGTTCACTGAAGCTTTCTTT	CASSQVGGFTEAFF
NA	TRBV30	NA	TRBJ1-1	TGTGCCTGGAGTTGGGGGAAAAACACTGAAGCTTTCTTT	CAWSWGKNTEAFF
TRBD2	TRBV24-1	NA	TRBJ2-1	TGTGCCACCAGTGTAGGACTAGCGGGGGGCTATCATGAGCAGTTCTTC	CATSVGLAGGYHEQFF
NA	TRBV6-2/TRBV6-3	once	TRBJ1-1	TGTGCCAGCAGTGACAGGAGGAACACTGAAGCTTTCTTT	CASSDRRNTEAFF
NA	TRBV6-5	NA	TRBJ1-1	TGTGCCAGCAGTTCCATACAGGGTGTCGCTGAAGCTTTCTTT	CASSSIQGVAEAFF
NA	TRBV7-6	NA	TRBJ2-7	TGTGCCAGCAGCCACGGGACAATATACGAGCAGTACTTC	CASSHGTIYEQYF
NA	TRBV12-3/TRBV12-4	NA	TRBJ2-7	TGTGCCAGCAGTTCCCATTCTCGGAGAGGCTCCTACGAGCAGTACTTC	CASSSHSRRGSYEQYF
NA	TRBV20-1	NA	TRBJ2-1	TGCAGTGCTCAAAGGGTCGGTAGCGGATACAATGAGCAGTTCTTC	CSAQRVGSGYNEQFF
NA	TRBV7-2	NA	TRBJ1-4	TGTGCCAGCAGCCCTACTAATGAAAAACTGTTTTTT	CASSPTNEKLFF
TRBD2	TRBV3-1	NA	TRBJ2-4	TGTGCCAGCAGCCAAGGACTAGCGGGAAACATTCAGTACTTC	CASSQGLAGNIQYF
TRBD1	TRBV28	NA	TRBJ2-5	TGTGCCAGCAGTCCCCAGGGGACAGGGAGATGGGAGACCCAGTACTTC	CASSPQGTGRWETQYF
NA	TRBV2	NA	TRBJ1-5	TGTGCCAGCAATGTTGGAACAGGGAGGAGCAATCAGCCCCAGCATTTT	CASNVGTGRSNQPQHF
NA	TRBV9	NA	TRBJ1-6	TGTGCCAGCAGCGTTCGGGTGGATAATTCACCCCTCCACTTT	CASSVRVDNSPLHF
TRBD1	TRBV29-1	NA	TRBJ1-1	TGCAGCGTAAGAGCCGGGACAGGGGGTGTCACTGAAGCTTTCTTT	CSVRAGTGGVTEAFF
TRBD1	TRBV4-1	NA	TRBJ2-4	TGCGCCAGCAGCCAAGATGGGACAGGGCTAGCCAAAAACATTCAGTACTTC	CASSQDGTGLAKNIQYF
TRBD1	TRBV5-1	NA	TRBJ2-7	TGCGCCAGCAGCCTGGTCGGACAGGGTGAAGAGCAGTACTTC	CASSLVGQGEEQYF
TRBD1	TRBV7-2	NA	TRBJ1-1	TGTGCCAGCAGCTCGCTGGGGGGAGGGGGCTCTAACACTGAAGCTTTCTTT	CASSSLGGGGSNTEAFF
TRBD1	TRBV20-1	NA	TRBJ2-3	TGCAGTGCACCTGAGACAGGGTTGCCAGATACGCAGTATTTT	CSAPETGLPDTQYF
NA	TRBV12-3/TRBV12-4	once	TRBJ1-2	TGTGCCAGCAGTTTGGAGGACTATGGCTACACCTTC	CASSLEDYGYTF
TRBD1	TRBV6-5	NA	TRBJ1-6	TGTGCCAGCAAAGGGAACAGGGGACAGTCACCCCTCCACTTT	CASKGNRGQSPLHF